This T cell receptor (beta chain) originates from a study of shared clonotypes between healthy human individuals. Clones were read by immunoSEQ multiplex PCR, and TCRdb kept only the in-frame ones, dropping some. The sample consists of around 1.6 million clones, 95% to 99% of them appearing once. Germline V gives CDR1 SNHLY, CDR2 FYNNEI. The CDR3 contains 13 residues. V was pared by 5 bases and J by 5 bases, with 9 bases between. This receptor was obtained from a man younger than 45 in good health. V usage is TRBV2 and J usage is TRBJ2-2; no definite D call. The sequencing input was naive CD4+ T cells sorted from blood. Subset given: CD45RA+ positively selected. The CDR3 DNA reads TGTGCCAGCAGTAGGACGAGGACCGGGGAGCTGTTTTTT. Residues: CASSRTRTGELFF.